These 6 T cell receptor beta chains originate from one sample sequenced in a study of early T cells in non-severe SARS-CoV-2 infection. TCRdb independently ran MiXCR on the 5' RACE reads; one entry per CDR3 protein. The data show approximately 84,000 distinct CDR3 sequences, with about 13% seen just once and roughly 6% held by the top ten. Sample: whole blood. The receptors here all came from an adult who was a healthcare worker with PCR-confirmed SARS-CoV-2 infection or an uninfected control (not recorded which).

The V and J genes are TRBV2 and TRBJ2-3, with TRBD1 matching 11 bases. J gave up 5 bases and V 7 bases, and 8 bases lay outside the gene matches. Germline V gives CDR1 SNHLY, CDR2 FYNNEI. The CDR3 contains 15 residues. CDR3 loop: CASMRTGGAGDTQYF. CDR3 DNA sequence: TGTGCCAGCATGAGGACAGGGGGCGCGGGAGATACGCAGTATTTT.

The chain is built from TRBV2 and TRBJ1-1; no clear D. The germline V gene encodes CDR1 SNHLY and CDR2 FYNNEI. The CDR3 totals 10 residues. V gave up 5 bases and J gave up 7 bases, with 5 bases separating them. As DNA, the CDR3 is TGTGCCAGCAGTCCAGGTGAAGCTTTCTTT. Its protein is CASSPGEAFF.

This clonotype was seen a few times. The rearrangement links TRBV18 to TRBJ1-3; D perhaps matches TRBD1 (6 bases). This CDR3 region has 15 residues. V lost 6 bases to trimming and J lost 0 bases, with 12 bases between them. Germline V lookup: CDR1 KGHSH, CDR2 LQKENI. The CDR3 DNA sequence: TGTGCCAGCTCCCCGGGACAAATCTCTGGAAACACCATATATTTT. It specifies CASSPGQISGNTIYF.

The J gene is TRBJ2-3, the V gene TRBV20-1, with D unresolved. CDR1 DFQATT and CDR2 SNEGSKA come from the germline V gene (reference sequence). The CDR3 is made up of 10 amino acids. The V end was cut by 6 bases, the J end by 6 bases, with 7 bases between. The CDR3 bases are TGCAGTGCCCTCCGGGATACGCAGTATTTT. Residues: CSALRDTQYF.

Details on this clonotype: A much larger clonotype is one base distant, so this may be a read error. The CDR3 region has the DNA TGTGCCAGCAGCTTAGCGTTTGTGGAGATCCAGTACTTC. Its protein product is CASSLAFVEIQYF. The chain couples TRBV7-6 to TRBJ2-5; D remains unclear. The CDR3 runs to 13 residues. Germline assignment: CDR1 SGHVS and CDR2 FNYEAQ.

This clonotype was detected many times. The CDR3 spells CSARDRNPGDEKLFF. Written as DNA, the CDR3 is TGCAGTGCTAGAGATCGGAATCCAGGCGACGAAAAACTGTTTTTT. The chain employs TRBV20-1 and TRBJ1-4; D is unclear. The CDR3 runs to 15 residues. CDR1 is DFQATT, CDR2 SNEGSKA, per germline (reference sequence). Trimming stripped 0 bases from V and 8 bases from J, with 16 bases between.